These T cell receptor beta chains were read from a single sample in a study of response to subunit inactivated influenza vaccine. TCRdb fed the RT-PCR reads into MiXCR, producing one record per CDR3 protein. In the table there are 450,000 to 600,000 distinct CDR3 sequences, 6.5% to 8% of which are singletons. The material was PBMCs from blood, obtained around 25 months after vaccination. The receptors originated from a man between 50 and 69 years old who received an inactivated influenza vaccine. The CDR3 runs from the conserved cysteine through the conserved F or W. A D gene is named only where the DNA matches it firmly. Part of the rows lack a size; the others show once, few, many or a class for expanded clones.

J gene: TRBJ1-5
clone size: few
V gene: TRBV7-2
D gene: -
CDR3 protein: CASSLKGLGHQPQHF
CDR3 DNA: TGTGCCAGCAGCTTAAAGGGCCTAGGGCATCAGCCCCAGCATTTT

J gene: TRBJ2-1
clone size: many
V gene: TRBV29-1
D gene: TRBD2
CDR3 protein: CSVPGLGGILNEQFF
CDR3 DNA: TGCAGCGTTCCGGGGTTGGGAGGGATTCTCAATGAGCAGTTCTTC

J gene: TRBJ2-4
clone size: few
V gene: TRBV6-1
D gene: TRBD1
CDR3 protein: CASSDRQGAKNIQYF
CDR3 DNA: TGTGCCAGCAGTGACCGACAGGGAGCCAAAAACATTCAGTACTTC

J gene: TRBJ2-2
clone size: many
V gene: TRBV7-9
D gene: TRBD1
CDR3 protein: CASSLPGQANTGELFF
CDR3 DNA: TGTGCCAGCAGCTTGCCGGGACAGGCGAACACCGGGGAGCTGTTTTTT

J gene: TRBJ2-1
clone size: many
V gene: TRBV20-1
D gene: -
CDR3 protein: CSASPPGIGDEQFF
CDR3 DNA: TGCAGTGCTAGTCCTCCGGGGATTGGGGATGAGCAGTTCTTC

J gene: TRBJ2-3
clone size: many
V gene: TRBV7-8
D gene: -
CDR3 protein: CASSPQTTDTQYF
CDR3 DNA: TGTGCCAGCAGCCCCCAGACCACAGATACGCAGTATTTT

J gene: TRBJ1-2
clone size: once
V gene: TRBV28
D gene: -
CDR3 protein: CASSGVGRANYGYTF
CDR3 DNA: TGTGCCAGCAGCGGAGTGGGCCGCGCCAACTATGGCTACACCTTC

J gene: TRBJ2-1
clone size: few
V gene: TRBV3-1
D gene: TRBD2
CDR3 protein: CASSQGTSGRTEQFF
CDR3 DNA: TGTGCCAGCAGCCAGGGTACTAGCGGGAGAACTGAGCAGTTCTTC

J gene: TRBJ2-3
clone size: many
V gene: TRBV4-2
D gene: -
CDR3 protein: CASSQEVHLDTQYF
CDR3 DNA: TGTGCCAGCAGCCAAGAGGTGCATTTGGATACGCAGTATTTT

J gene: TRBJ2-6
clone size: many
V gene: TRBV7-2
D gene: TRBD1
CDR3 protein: CASSLTGGFGANVLTF
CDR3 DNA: TGTGCCAGCAGCTTGACAGGGGGGTTTGGGGCCAACGTCCTGACTTTC

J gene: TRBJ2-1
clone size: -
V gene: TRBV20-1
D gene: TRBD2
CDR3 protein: CSAIFPGKVSGRNEQFF
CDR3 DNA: TGCAGTGCTATTTTCCCAGGGAAAGTTAGCGGGAGGAATGAGCAGTTCTTC

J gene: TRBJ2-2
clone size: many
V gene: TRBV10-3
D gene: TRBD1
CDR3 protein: CAISPTGENTGELFF
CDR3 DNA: TGTGCCATCAGTCCGACAGGGGAGAACACCGGGGAGCTGTTTTTT

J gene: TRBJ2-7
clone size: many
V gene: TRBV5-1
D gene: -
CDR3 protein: CASSAGYEQYF
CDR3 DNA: TGTGCCAGCAGCGCCGGGTACGAGCAGTACTTC

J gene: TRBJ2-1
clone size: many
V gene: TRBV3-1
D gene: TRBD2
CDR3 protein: CASSQGLAGTEQFF
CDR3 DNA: TGTGCCAGCAGCCAGGGACTAGCGGGGACCGAGCAGTTCTTC

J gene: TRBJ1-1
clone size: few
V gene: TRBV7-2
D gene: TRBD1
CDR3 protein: CASSFGQVKTEAFF
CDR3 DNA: TGTGCCAGCAGCTTCGGACAGGTAAAGACTGAAGCTTTCTTT

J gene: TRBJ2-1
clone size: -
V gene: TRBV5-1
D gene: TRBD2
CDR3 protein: CASSALAGNNEQFF
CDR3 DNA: TGCGCCAGCAGTGCCCTAGCGGGGAACAATGAGCAGTTCTTC

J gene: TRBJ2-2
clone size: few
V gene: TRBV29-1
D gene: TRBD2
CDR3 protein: CSAGGGGWTSGRGTGELFF
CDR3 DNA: TGCAGCGCAGGGGGAGGTGGATGGACTAGCGGGAGAGGTACCGGGGAGCTGTTTTTT

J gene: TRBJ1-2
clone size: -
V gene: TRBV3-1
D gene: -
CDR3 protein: CASSQNLLPAGTGYTF
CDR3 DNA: TGTGCCAGCAGCCAAAACCTTCTTCCGGCAGGGACGGGCTACACCTTC

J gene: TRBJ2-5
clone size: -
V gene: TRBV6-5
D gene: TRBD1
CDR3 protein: CASSFSLTGEKETQYF
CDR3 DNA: TGTGCCAGCAGTTTCTCATTAACAGGGGAGAAAGAGACCCAGTACTTC